The sequence of this T cell receptor (beta chain) was determined in a study of T-cell memory formation after mild COVID-19. Study-level results: Of the contracting clones, CD4+ ones lay mainly in CM and EM, and CD8+ ones in EMRA.

This CDR3 comprises 15 residues. CDR1 is SGHTA and CDR2 is FQGNSA in the germline V gene. TCRdb analysed the 5' RACE reads with MiXCR anew, one entry per CDR3 protein. The sample contains about 290,000 distinct CDR3 sequences, roughly 15% of which appear only once. Points on this clonotype: The antigen is unknown. Germline and junction disagree at one end, which may indicate a read error.

The source of this sequence is a man younger than 35 who had mild COVID-19 (a few samples of this study predate the infection). Cell type and time point are not known. The sample comprised PBMCs or a T cell subset sorted from them (not recorded which). The rearrangement links TRBV7-2 to TRBJ1-6; D unresolved. The CDR3 loop reads CASGLDGQSYSPLHF. The DNA of the CDR3 is TGTGCCAGCGGCTTAGATGGCCAGTCCTACTCACCCCTCCACTTT. The variable domain in full, completed from reference TRBV7-2 and TRBJ1-6, reads GAGVSQSPSNKVTEKGKDVELRCDPISGHTALYWYRQSLGQGLEFLIYFQGNSAPDKSGLPSDRFSAERTGGSVSTLTIQRTQQEDSAVYLCASGLDGQSYSPLHFGNGTRLTVT.